This entry features one TCR beta chain sequence. This clone was recorded once. Its cognate antigen has yet to be identified. The input lacks base qualities; no much larger clone sits a single base away. Separate from the roughly 700-subject first cohort, the validation cohort of 90 to 150 subjects was the group to which the donors belonged. Library creation used the immunoSEQ multiplex PCR assay. The authors' analysis ran thus. To diagnose cytomegalovirus status from the catalog of TCR beta chain sequences, a statistical classification framework was built. This immuneACCESS table, as held by TCRdb, lists in-frame sequences with V and J called but not all clones. Of the missing ones, under half trace to an unresolved V gene in checked studies; the others have no known cause. That table gives V, J and clone size, and the DNA gave D and trimming. The sample records roughly 120,000 clones, about nine tenths of which are singletons. The ten largest clones capture about 4.5% of the sample.

The sample originates from a study of cytomegalovirus exposure and HLA in healthy donors (dated by TCRdb to the late 2010s). Some background on the complete study: A later analysis indicated that the 110 or so validation repertoires were generated on the platform also employed for the 700 or so repertoires of the first cohort. A separate validation cohort of roughly 120 different subjects was used in addition to the roughly 700-subject first cohort. To predict cytomegalovirus infection status, the study combined high-throughput TCR immunosequencing, statistical association of individual TCRs with disease status, and machine learning. The aim of the study was to test whether cataloging public T cell receptors could identify signatures of past pathogen exposure. Study-wide conclusions, independent of this receptor: In vitro tests confirmed that a few of the cytomegalovirus-associated TCR beta chains recognize cytomegalovirus antigens. A later analysis found that TCRs clustered in the first cohort also tended to co-occur in the roughly 120 validation repertoires, with 90% to 95% of cluster scores above 0. The study listed 170 or so TCR beta chains as associated with cytomegalovirus. Most TCR sequences were observed very rarely across donors, whereas some public TCRs were present in many individuals. The classifier was reported to diagnose cytomegalovirus status with high specificity and sensitivity in both the original cohort and the validation cohort. It was suggested by the authors that the approach could potentially be generalized to other disease states and immunological phenotypes. All 120 or so repertoires were used to score co-occurrence in the validation cohort in a later analysis, because that analysis had no HLA typing for the cohort.

The specimen sequenced was PBMCs. This clonotype was sampled from a man younger than 35 in good health and CMV-seropositive.

CDR3 protein: CATKPTVGQGMRGSNQPQHF. The base sequence is TGTGCCACTAAACCCACGGTGGGACAGGGGATGAGGGGAAGCAATCAGCCCCAGCATTTT. Here the chain combines TRBV28 and TRBJ1-5, with 10 junctional bases fitting TRBD1. Ends trimmed: V by 10 bases, J by 1 base; bases unmatched to a gene: 22. CDR1 and CDR2, per the germline V gene, are MDHEN and SYDVKM. From cysteine to phenylalanine, the CDR3 is 20 amino acids long. Only the CDR3 portion is preserved as DNA: 60 bases, with reading frame beginning at the first base.